This T cell receptor beta chain was observed in a study of identical twins. All donors comprised healthy Caucasians. Notes on this clonotype: Its antigen is not known.

The germline V gene has CDR1 LGHNT and CDR2 FRNRAP. CDR3 length: 18 residues. The V end lost 6 bases, the J end lost 4 bases, and 27 bases lay between the germline ends. Findings and caveats of the study: Out-of-frame sharing of TCR alpha in monozygotic twins was underestimated by models.

A universal primer site was incorporated via template switching, and the cDNA contained unique molecular identifiers. TCRdb re-called the 5' RACE reads through MiXCR, storing one row per CDR3 protein. Of 750,000 to 950,000 distinct CDR3 sequences in the sample, 9% to 15% were seen once. These same records also appear under a second study, on yellow fever vaccine responses in identical twins. From that second work: Twins reportedly appeared to share part of their vaccine T cell response while keeping part individual.

J is TRBJ2-5 and V is TRBV12-5; either TRBD1 or TRBD2 may fit D (6 bases each). The sequence came from a woman aged 18 to 35 in good health. Sequenced sample: PBMCs. The chain's CDR3 is CASGFFAPGAHRGETQYF. For the CDR3, the DNA is TGTGCTAGTGGCTTCTTCGCGCCGGGGGCGCACCGCGGAGAGACCCAGTACTTC.